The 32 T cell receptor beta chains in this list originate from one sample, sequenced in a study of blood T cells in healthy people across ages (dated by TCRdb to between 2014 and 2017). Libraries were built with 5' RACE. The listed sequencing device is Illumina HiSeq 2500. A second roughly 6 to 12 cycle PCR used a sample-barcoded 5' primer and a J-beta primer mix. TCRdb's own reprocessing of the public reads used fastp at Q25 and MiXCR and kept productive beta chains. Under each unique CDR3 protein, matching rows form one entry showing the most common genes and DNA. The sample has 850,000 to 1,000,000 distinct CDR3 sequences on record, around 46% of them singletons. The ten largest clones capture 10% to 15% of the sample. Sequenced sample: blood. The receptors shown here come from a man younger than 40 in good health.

CDR3 sequence reads: CASSLVGFYEQYF. CDR3 nucleotides: TGTGCCAGCAGTTTAGTAGGATTCTACGAGCAGTACTTC. The rearrangement uses TRBV12-3 or TRBV12-4 and TRBJ2-4, with D unclear. The J call may be wrong; the DNA end is better matched by TRBJ2-7. The CDR3 runs 13 residues.

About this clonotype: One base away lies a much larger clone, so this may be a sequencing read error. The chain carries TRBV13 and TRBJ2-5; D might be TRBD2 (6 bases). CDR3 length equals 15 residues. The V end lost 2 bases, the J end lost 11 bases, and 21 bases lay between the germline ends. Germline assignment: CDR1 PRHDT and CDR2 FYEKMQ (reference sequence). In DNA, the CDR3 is TGTGCCAGCAGCTTAAGGGCGGGGAGCGCCCACGGGCAGTACTTC. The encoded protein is CASSLRAGSAHGQYF. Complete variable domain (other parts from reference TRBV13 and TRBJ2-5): AAGVIQSPRHLIKEKRETATLKCYPIPRHDTVYWYQQGPGQDPQFLISFYEKMQSDKGSIPDRFSAQQFSDYHSELNMSSLELGDSALYFCASSLRAGSAHGQYFGPGTRLLVL.

CDR3 bases: TGTGCCAGCAGCTCCAGATACAATGAGCAGTTCTTC. Encoded protein: CASSSRYNEQFF. The genes are TRBV9 and TRBJ2-1, with D unclear. Germline CDR1 is SGDLS and CDR2 is YYNGEE. Trimming removed 4 bases at V and 4 bases at J, with 6 bases between. This CDR3 comprises 12 residues.

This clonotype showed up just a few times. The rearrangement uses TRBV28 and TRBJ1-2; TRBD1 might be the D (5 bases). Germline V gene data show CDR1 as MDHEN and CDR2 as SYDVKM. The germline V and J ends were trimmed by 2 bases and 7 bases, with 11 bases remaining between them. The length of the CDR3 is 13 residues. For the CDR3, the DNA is TGTGCCAGCAGTTTAACAGGCTTGCTTGGCTACACCTTC. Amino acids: CASSLTGLLGYTF.

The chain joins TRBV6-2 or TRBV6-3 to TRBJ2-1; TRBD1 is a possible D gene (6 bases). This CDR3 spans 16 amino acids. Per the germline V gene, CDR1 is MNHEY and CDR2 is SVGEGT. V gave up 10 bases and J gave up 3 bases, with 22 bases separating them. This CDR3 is CATTSGSVRGYNEQFF. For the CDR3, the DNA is TGTGCCACCACTTCGGGGAGTGTCAGGGGCTACAATGAGCAGTTCTTC.

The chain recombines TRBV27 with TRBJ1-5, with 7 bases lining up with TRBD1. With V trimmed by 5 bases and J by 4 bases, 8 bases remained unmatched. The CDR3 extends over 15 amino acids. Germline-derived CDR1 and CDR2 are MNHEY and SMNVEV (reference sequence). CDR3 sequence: CASSPSDRLNQPQHF. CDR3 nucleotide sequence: TGTGCCAGCAGTCCCTCGGACAGGCTAAATCAGCCCCAGCATTTT.

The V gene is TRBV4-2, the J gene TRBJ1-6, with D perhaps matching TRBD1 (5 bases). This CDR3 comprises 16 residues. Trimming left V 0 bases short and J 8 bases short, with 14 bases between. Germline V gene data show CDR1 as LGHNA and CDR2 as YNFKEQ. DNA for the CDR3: TGTGCCAGCAGCCAAGACGGGGCTCTGTCGGATTCACCCCTCCACTTT. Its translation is CASSQDGALSDSPLHF.

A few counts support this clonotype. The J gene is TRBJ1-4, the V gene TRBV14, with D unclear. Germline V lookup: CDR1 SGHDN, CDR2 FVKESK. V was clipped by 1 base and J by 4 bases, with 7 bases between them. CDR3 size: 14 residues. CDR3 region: CASSQVGLNEKLFF. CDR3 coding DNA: TGTGCCAGCAGCCAAGTGGGTCTTAATGAAAAACTGTTTTTT.

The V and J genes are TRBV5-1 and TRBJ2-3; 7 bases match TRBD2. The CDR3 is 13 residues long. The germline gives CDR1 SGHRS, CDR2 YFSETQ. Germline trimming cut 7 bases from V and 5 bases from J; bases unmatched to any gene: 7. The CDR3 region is CASGSGSQDTQYF. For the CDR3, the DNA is TGCGCCAGCGGTAGCGGGTCTCAAGATACGCAGTATTTT.

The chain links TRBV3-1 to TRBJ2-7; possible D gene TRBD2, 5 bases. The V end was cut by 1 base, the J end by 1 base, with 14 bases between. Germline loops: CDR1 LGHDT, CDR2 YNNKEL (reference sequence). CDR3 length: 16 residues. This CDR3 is CASSQGSGEWSYEQYF. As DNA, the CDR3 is TGTGCCAGCAGCCAAGGTTCCGGGGAATGGTCCTACGAGCAGTACTTC.

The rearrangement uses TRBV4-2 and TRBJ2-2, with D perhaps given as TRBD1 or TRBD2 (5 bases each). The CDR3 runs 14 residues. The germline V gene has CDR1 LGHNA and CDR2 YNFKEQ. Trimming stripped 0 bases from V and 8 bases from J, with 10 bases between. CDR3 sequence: CASSQEGVLGELFF. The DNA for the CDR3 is TGTGCCAGCAGCCAAGAGGGGGTTTTAGGGGAGCTGTTTTTT.

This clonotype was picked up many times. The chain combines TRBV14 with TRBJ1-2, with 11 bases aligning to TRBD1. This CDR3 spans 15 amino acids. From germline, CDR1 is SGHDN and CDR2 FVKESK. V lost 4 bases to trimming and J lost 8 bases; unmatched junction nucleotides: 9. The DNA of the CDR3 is TGTGCCAGCAGCCCTATAGGACAGGGGGCTGGAGGCTACACCTTC. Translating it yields CASSPIGQGAGGYTF.

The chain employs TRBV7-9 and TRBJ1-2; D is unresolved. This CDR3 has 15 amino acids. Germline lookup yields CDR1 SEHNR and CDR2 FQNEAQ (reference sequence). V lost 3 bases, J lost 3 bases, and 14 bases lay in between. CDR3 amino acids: CASSLQVAADYGYTF. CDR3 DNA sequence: TGTGCCAGCAGCTTGCAGGTGGCGGCAGACTATGGCTACACCTTC.

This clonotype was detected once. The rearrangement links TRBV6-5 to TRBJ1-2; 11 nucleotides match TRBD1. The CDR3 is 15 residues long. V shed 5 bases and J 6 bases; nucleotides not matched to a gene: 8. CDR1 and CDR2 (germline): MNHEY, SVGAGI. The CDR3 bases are TGTGCCAGCAGTACCGGACAGGGGGCAGTAAATGGCTACACCTTC. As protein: CASSTGQGAVNGYTF.

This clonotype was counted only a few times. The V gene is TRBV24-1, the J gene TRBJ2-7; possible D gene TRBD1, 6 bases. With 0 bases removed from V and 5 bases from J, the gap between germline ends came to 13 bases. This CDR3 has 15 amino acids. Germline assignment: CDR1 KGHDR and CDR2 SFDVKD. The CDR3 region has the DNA TGTGCCACCAGTGATTTGTTAAGACAGGTTAACGAGCAGTACTTC. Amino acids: CATSDLLRQVNEQYF.

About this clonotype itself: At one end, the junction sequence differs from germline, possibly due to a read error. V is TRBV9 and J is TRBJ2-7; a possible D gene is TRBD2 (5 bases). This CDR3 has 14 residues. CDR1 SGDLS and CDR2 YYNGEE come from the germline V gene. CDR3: CASSALSAEREQYF. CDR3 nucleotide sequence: TGTGCCAGTAGCGCCTTGTCGGCAGAAAGGGAGCAGTACTTC.

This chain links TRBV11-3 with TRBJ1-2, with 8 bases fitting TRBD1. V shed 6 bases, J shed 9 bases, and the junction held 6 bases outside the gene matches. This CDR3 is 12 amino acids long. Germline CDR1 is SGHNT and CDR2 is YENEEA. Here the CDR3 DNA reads TGTGCCAGCAGAACAACAGGGGGAAGCTACACCTTC. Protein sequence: CASRTTGGSYTF.

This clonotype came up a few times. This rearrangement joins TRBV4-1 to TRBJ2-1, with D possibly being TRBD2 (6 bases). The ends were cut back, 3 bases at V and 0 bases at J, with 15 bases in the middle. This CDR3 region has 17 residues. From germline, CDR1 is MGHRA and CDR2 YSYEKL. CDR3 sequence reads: CASSQSYGGSSYNEQFF. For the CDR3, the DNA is TGCGCCAGCAGCCAGAGTTATGGAGGGAGCTCCTACAATGAGCAGTTCTTC.

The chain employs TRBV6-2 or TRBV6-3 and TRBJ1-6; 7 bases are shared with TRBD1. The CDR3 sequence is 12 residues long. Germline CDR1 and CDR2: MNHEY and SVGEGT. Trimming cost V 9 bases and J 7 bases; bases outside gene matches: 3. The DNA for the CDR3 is TGTGCCAGTAGGGACAGAAATTCACCCCTCCACTTT. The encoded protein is CASRDRNSPLHF.

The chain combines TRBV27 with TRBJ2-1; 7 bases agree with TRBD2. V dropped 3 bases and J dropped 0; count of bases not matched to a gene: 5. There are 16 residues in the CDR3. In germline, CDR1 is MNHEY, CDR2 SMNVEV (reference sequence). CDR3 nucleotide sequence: TGTGCCAGCAGTTTGGAGCGGGGTAGCTCCTACAATGAGCAGTTCTTC. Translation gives CASSLERGSSYNEQFF.

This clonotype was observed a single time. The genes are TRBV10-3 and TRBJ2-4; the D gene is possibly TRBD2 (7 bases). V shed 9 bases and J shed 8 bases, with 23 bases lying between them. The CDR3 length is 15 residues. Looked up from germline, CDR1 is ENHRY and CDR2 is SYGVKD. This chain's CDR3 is CAIRGGGTPQDIQYF. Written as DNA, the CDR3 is TGTGCCATAAGAGGGGGGGGCACGCCCCAGGACATTCAGTACTTC.

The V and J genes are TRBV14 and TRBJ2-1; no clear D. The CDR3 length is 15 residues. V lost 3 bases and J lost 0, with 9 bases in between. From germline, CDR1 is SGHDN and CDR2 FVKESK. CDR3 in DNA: TGTGCCAGCAGCCAGGTCTACGCCTCCTACAATGAGCAGTTCTTC. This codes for CASSQVYASYNEQFF. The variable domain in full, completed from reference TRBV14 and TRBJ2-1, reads EAGVTQFPSHSVIEKGQTVTLRCDPISGHDNLYWYRRVMGKEIKFLLHFVKESKQDESGMPNNRFLAERTGGTYSTLKVQPAELEDSGVYFCASSQVYASYNEQFFGPGTRLTVL.

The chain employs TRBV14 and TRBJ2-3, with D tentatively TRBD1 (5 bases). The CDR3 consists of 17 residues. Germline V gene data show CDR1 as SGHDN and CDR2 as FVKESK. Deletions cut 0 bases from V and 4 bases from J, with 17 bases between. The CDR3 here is CASSQDMATDFSDTQYF. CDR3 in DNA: TGTGCCAGCAGCCAAGATATGGCGACAGATTTTTCAGATACGCAGTATTTT.

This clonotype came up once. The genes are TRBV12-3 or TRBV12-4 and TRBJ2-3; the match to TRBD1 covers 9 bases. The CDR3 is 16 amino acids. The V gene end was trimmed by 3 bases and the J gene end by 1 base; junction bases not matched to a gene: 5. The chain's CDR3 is CASSLGQGGRTDTQYF. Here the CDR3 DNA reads TGTGCCAGCAGTTTGGGACAGGGAGGCCGCACAGATACGCAGTATTTT.

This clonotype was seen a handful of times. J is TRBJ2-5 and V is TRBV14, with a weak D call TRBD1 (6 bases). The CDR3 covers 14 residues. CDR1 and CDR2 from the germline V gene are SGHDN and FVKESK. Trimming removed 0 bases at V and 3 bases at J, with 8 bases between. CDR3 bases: TGTGCCAGCAGCCAAGAAAACAGGGAAGAGACCCAGTACTTC. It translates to CASSQENREETQYF.

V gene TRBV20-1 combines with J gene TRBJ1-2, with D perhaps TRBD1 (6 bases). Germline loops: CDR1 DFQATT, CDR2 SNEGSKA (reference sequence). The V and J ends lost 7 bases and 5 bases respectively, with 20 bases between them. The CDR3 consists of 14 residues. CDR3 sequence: CSVRGVKGVYGYTF. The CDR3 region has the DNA TGCAGTGTTAGGGGGGTGAAAGGAGTGTATGGCTACACCTTC.

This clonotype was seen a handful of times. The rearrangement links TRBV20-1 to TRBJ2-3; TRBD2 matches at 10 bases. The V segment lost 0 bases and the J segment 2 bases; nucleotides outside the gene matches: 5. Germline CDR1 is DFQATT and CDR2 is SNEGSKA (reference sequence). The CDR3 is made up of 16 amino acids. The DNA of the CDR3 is TGCAGTGCTAGAGAGATTAGCGGGGGGCACACAGATACGCAGTATTTT. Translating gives CSAREISGGHTDTQYF.

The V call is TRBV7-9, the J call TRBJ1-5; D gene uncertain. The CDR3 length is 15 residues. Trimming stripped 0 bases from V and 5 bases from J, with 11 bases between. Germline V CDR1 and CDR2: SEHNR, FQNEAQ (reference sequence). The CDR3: CASSLASDVDQPQHF. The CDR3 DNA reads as TGTGCCAGCAGCTTAGCGTCGGACGTCGATCAGCCCCAGCATTTT. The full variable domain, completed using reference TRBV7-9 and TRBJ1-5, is DTGVSQNPRHKITKRGQNVTFRCDPISEHNRLYWYRQTLGQGPEFLTYFQNEAQLEKSRLLSDRFSAERPKGSFSTLEIQRTEQGDSAMYLCASSLASDVDQPQHFGDGTRLSIL.

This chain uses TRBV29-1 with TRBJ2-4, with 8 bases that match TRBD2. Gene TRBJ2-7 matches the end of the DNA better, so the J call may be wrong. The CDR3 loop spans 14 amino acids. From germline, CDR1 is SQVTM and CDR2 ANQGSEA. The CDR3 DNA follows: TGCAGCGTTGAAGTGCTAGCGGGCTACTGCGAGCAGTACTTC. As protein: CSVEVLAGYCEQYF.

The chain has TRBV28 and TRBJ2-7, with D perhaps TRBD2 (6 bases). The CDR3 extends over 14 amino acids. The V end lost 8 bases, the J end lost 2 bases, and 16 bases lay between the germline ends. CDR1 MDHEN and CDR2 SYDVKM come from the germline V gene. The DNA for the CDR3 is TGTGCCAGCTCTCGGGAGAGGCGACCCTACGAGCAGTACTTC. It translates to CASSRERRPYEQYF.

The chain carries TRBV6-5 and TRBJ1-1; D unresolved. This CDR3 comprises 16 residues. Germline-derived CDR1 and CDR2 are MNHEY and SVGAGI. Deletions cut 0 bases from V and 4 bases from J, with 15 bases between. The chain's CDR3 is CASSYSRPGRGTEAFF. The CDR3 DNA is TGTGCCAGCAGTTACTCGAGGCCCGGACGCGGCACTGAAGCTTTCTTT.

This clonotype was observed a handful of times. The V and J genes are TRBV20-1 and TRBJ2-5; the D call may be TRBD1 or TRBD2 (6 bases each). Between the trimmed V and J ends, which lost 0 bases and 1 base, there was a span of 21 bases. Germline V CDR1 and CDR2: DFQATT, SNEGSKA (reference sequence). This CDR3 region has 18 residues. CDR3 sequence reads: CSARDLNRGRAPQETQYF. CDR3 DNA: TGCAGTGCTAGAGATCTGAATCGGGGGCGGGCCCCCCAAGAGACCCAGTACTTC.